This T cell receptor beta chain stems from a study of naive and memory T cell subsets. Four rounds of PCR amplified the ligated cDNA using nested alpha and beta constant-region primers plus SP2. A 12-nucleotide UMI and the SP2 primer were added to the cDNA 3' end by oligonucleotide ligation. From the UMI-ligation and nested PCR reads, TCRdb called clonotypes with MiXCR, one entry per CDR3 protein. This repertoire includes roughly 89 distinct CDR3 sequences. Germline trimming cut 0 bases from V and 5 bases from J; bases unmatched to any gene: 7. CDR3 length equals 16 residues. The V gene's germline CDR1 is KGHSH and CDR2 LQKENI. EMRA cells were CD45RA+CD27-, and effector memory cells CD45RA-CD27-. Study outcomes and limitations: Expression changes during T cell differentiation may affect RNA-based TCR counts.

Note on this clonotype: The antigen remains unidentified. This beta chain was picked up by a library intended for alpha chains and is off target, so its count carries little meaning.

Sequences were obtained from effector memory CD8+ T cells from blood. Sample subset: effector memory, CD45RA- CD27-. The rearrangement links TRBV18 to TRBJ2-5, with 9 bases matching TRBD1. The clonotype comes from a human donor in good health. The CDR3 here is CASSPPTGTGIETQYF. The CDR3 DNA reads as TGTGCCAGCTCACCACCGACCGGGACAGGGATTGAGACCCAGTACTTC. The whole variable domain, remainder taken from reference TRBV18 and TRBJ2-5, is NAGVMQNPRHLVRRRGQEARLRCSPMKGHSHVYWYRQLPEEGLKFMVYLQKENIIDESGMPKERFSAEFPKEGPSILRIQQVVRGDSAAYFCASSPPTGTGIETQYFGPGTRLLVL.